One T cell receptor beta chain is described in this entry. The antigen is not known. The sample comes from a study of T cell responses to AZD1222 COVID-19 vaccine. General study findings and limits: Nearly half of spike-specific TCRs reportedly go after variant regions that carry no mutations. The donor cohort was predominantly white British with a female majority, and clonal diversity may have been underestimated. Spike-spanning, vaccine-associated CD4 TCRs were dominant at 160-218 and 743-854.

Clones were sequenced by immunoSEQ multiplex PCR, and TCRdb holds only the in-frame ones, with some missing. The sample holds some 180,000 clones; 85% to 95% are singletons and the top ten take around 1.6%. The CDR3 runs to 12 residues. V lost 4 bases, J lost 10 bases, and 14 bases lay in between. Germline loops: CDR1 SGHKS, CDR2 YYEKEE (reference sequence). This specimen was peripheral blood, taken 28 days after the second AZD1222 dose. This chain joins TRBV5-5 and TRBJ2-5; D is uncertain. The origin of this receptor is an adult who received the AZD1222 COVID-19 vaccine. The CDR3 sequence: CASSPTVPIQYF. The CDR3 DNA is TGTGCCAGCAGCCCGACCGTTCCAATCCAGTACTTC. Full variable domain (remainder filled in from reference TRBV5-5 and TRBJ2-5): DAGVTQSPTHLIKTRGQQVTLRCSPISGHKSVSWYQQVLGQGPQFIFQYYEKEERGRGNFPDRFSARQFPNYSSELNVNALLLGDSALYLCASSPTVPIQYFGPGTRLLVL.